One TCR beta chain is described in this entry. These data originate in a study of blood T cell repertoires in COVID-19. At the level of the study: Collection of acute and convalescent COVID-19 samples took place in the United States, Italy and Spain. PBMCs, B-cell-depleted T cells, or T cells were the source of the cDNA or gDNA that made up the material.

V dropped 4 bases and J dropped 6; count of bases not matched to a gene: 0. This CDR3 contains 13 residues. Germline CDR1 is SNHLY and CDR2 is FYNNEI. Repertoires were generated with immunoSEQ multiplex PCR, while TCRdb's copy carries only in-frame clones and drops some. The sample has hundreds of thousands of clones, approximately 86% seen once. Sequences were obtained from PBMCs or T cells enriched from blood (not recorded which). The TCR was taken from a woman in her 30s who had been exposed to COVID-19. This rearrangement joins TRBV2 to TRBJ2-1, with 10 bases aligning to TRBD1. Written as DNA, the CDR3 is TGTGCCAGCAGTGGGGACAGGGGCAATGAGCAGTTCTTC. Amino acids: CASSGDRGNEQFF.